This TCR beta chain was identified in a study of T cell changes during pregnancy in multiple sclerosis. Assay: immunoSEQ multiplex PCR; the TCRdb copy retains only in-frame clones and omits some. The data show more than 55,000 clones, approximately 94% seen once. This receptor was identified in a female donor with multiple sclerosis, enrolled in a pregnancy study. The source material was CD8+ T cells from peripheral blood mononuclear cells, sampled after pregnancy.

CDR3 coding DNA: TGTGCCAGCAGCAAGTTAGGGAGGGAGGACCAAGAGACCCAGTACTTC. Protein: CASSKLGREDQETQYF. The chain employs TRBV13 and TRBJ2-5, with TRBD2 matching over 7 bases. Trimming at V came to 5 bases and at J to 0 bases, leaving 9 bases not matched to a gene. Germline V lookup: CDR1 PRHDT, CDR2 FYEKMQ (reference sequence). The CDR3 sequence is 16 residues long.